Listed below are T cell receptor beta chains from one sample, sequenced in a study of blood T cells in healthy people across ages. TCRdb re-analysed the 5' RACE reads in MiXCR, keeping a single row per CDR3 protein. The sample includes 1.5 million to 2 million distinct CDR3 sequences, 30% to 40% of them seen just once. The sample was blood. These receptors came from a woman younger than 45 in good health. CDR3s include the opening cysteine and the closing phenylalanine or tryptophan. A D gene is named only where the DNA matches it firmly. Clone size is given for some rows only: seen once, a few or many times, or a class if the clone is expanded.

J	D	size	V	DNA	CDR3
TRBJ2-7	.	few	TRBV20-1	TGCAGTGCCCGAAGGGGCGGGCGACGGGAGCAGTACTTC	CSARRGGRREQYF
TRBJ2-5	.	few	TRBV15	TGTGCCACCAGCAGCCCTCGACGAAGTCAAGAGACCCAGTACTTC	CATSSPRRSQETQYF
TRBJ2-1	TRBD2	few	TRBV7-2	TGTGCCAGCAGCCGGGGACTAGCGGGGGGTCTGAATGAGCAGTTCTTC	CASSRGLAGGLNEQFF
TRBJ2-2	.	.	TRBV5-1	TGCGCCAGCCCCACAAACACCGGGGAGCTGTTTTTT	CASPTNTGELFF
TRBJ1-1	.	.	TRBV6-5	TGTGCCAGCACCCCGGGACAAGATAACACTGAAGCTTTCTTT	CASTPGQDNTEAFF
TRBJ2-1	.	.	TRBV20-1	TGCAGTGCTAGAGAGGGAGGACCCGTTGGTGAGCAGTTCTTC	CSAREGGPVGEQFF
TRBJ1-2	.	.	TRBV10-3	TGTGCCATCAGTGAATACGCCGACTATGGCTACACCTTC	CAISEYADYGYTF
TRBJ2-6	TRBD1	.	TRBV7-9	TGTGCCAGCAGCCCACCGGGACAGCTAATCTCTGGGGCCAACGTCCTGACTTTC	CASSPPGQLISGANVLTF
TRBJ2-3	TRBD1	few	TRBV6-1	TGTGCCAGCAGTGGACAGGGGCATGGCACAGATACGCAGTATTTT	CASSGQGHGTDTQYF
TRBJ2-6	.	.	TRBV20-1	TGCAGTGTTAGTGGCGCGACAGGCTCTGGGGCCAACGTCCTGACTTTC	CSVSGATGSGANVLTF
TRBJ1-2	.	.	TRBV2	.	CASILDRMYYGYTF
TRBJ1-5	.	.	TRBV19	TGTGCCAGTAGTGCGCAGATTAAGCCGGGACCTTGGCAGCCCCAGCATTTT	CASSAQIKPGPWQPQHF
TRBJ1-2	.	few	TRBV4-1	TGCGCCAGCAGCCACCCGGGCTCGGTCTATGGCTACACCTTC	CASSHPGSVYGYTF
TRBJ1-2	.	.	TRBV6-5	TGTGCCAGCAGTTCCGGGACACCAACTTATGGCTACACCTTC	CASSSGTPTYGYTF
TRBJ2-7	.	.	TRBV10-2	TGCGCCAGCAGTGAAGAGACCGTTGCCTACAATGAGCAGTACTTC	CASSEETVAYNEQYF
TRBJ2-7	.	.	TRBV5-1	TGCGCCAGCAGCGGCAGGGCGAAACGGCCCTACGTGCAGTACTTC	CASSGRAKRPYVQYF
TRBJ2-7	.	few	TRBV7-8	TGTGCCAGCAGCCCACCGACTAGGACGGCCGAGCAGTACTTC	CASSPPTRTAEQYF
TRBJ2-7	.	.	TRBV20-1	TGCAGTGCTAGAGATTCGTCGGGTTGGAAGGAGTACTTC	CSARDSSGWKEYF
TRBJ2-7	.	many	TRBV29-1	TGCAGCGTTGGCGATGGGAGGAGAGCCTACGAGCAGTACTTC	CSVGDGRRAYEQYF
TRBJ2-6	TRBD1	few	TRBV5-1	TGCGCCAGCAGCATCGGGACAGGGCACGGGGCCAACGTCCTGACTTTC	CASSIGTGHGANVLTF
TRBJ2-1	.	.	TRBV5-1	TGCGCCAGCAGGGCTGGAAGGGGGGTTGGCTCTATCACCTACAATGAGCAGTTCTTC	CASRAGRGVGSITYNEQFF
TRBJ1-1	.	few	TRBV7-9	TGTGCCAGCAGCTCGGCCAGGAGCATGAACACTGAAGCTTTCTTT	CASSSARSMNTEAFF
TRBJ1-5	.	.	TRBV20-1	TGCAGTGCTAGGGAGTTCTGGGGGCAGCCCCAGCATTTT	CSAREFWGQPQHF
TRBJ2-1	.	once	TRBV20-1	TGCAGTGCTCAACGGACAGATGAGCAGTTCTTC	CSAQRTDEQFF
TRBJ2-1	TRBD2	.	TRBV7-3	TGTGCCAGCAGCTTAACTCCTGCGTCTAGCGGGAGATCGGCTGAGCAGTTCTTC	CASSLTPASSGRSAEQFF
TRBJ1-2	.	.	TRBV7-9	TGTGCCAGCAGCTCATCCAAGCCAACCGGGACCGTTTACTTCGGCCACACCTTC	CASSSSKPTGTVYFGHTF
TRBJ1-2	TRBD1	.	TRBV11-1	TGTGCCAGCAGCTTAGGTGCCGGGACAGGGGCCCTCTATGGCTACACCTTC	CASSLGAGTGALYGYTF
TRBJ2-7	.	.	TRBV14	TGTGCCAGTGACGGCCGTCCACTTTCCTACGAGCAGTACTTC	CASDGRPLSYEQYF
TRBJ2-3	.	few	TRBV10-3	TGTGCTGTCGGTCTATCTAACACAGATACGCAGTATTTT	CAVGLSNTDTQYF
TRBJ1-6	.	few	TRBV15	TGTGCCACCAGCGTGGGGGCCCGAGATTCACCCCTCCACTTT	CATSVGARDSPLHF
TRBJ1-2	.	.	TRBV11-2	TGTGCCAGCAGCTTAGAACGCCCCTATGGCTACACCTTC	CASSLERPYGYTF
TRBJ2-7	TRBD1	many	TRBV20-1	TGCAGTGCTAGAGATTCCCAGACAGGGGTCTACGAGCAGTACTTC	CSARDSQTGVYEQYF
TRBJ1-4	.	few	TRBV4-2	TGTGCCAGCAGCCAAGAAAGGGGTAATAATGAAAAACTGTTTTTT	CASSQERGNNEKLFF